The 6 T cell receptor beta chains below come from one sample, sequenced in a study of blood T cells in healthy people across ages (dated by TCRdb to the mid-2010s). Library preparation used 5' RACE. Sequencing used an Illumina HiSeq 2500. A second PCR of about 6 to 12 cycles was run with a J-beta primer mix and a sample-barcoded 5' primer. TCRdb reprocessing: public reads trimmed at Q25 with fastp, clones called with MiXCR, in-frame beta chains kept. Each CDR3 protein appears once, grouped with its most common genes and DNA. For this sample there are about 730,000 distinct CDR3 sequences; around 40% appear just once. Approximately 22% of the sample rests with the top ten. The sequenced sample was blood. These TCRs come from an older woman in good health.

Comments on this clonotype: This may arise from a read error, as a much more abundant clone is one base away. This chain links TRBV10-3 with TRBJ2-1; possibly TRBD1 for D (5 bases). The J call may not be correct, given that the DNA end is closer to TRBJ2-7. The length of the CDR3 is 15 residues. The germline CDR1 and CDR2 sequences are ENHRY and SYGVKD. The CDR3 DNA is TGTGCCATCAGTCAACAGGACCAAAAATACAATGAGCAGTACTTC. Translated, it gives CAISQQDQKYNEQYF.

This rearrangement joins TRBV12-5 to TRBJ1-1; TRBD1 agrees at 8 bases. The CDR3 contains 17 residues. Germline V gene data show CDR1 as LGHNT and CDR2 as FRNRAP. V gave up 0 bases and J gave up 1 base; unmatched junction bases: 7. The CDR3 spells CASGLVVTGVGNTEAFF. The CDR3 region has the DNA TGTGCTAGTGGTTTGGTTGTGACAGGGGTGGGGAACACTGAAGCTTTCTTT.

Ten or more counts support this clonotype. The chain employs TRBV16 and TRBJ1-1; D is uncertain. Germline V gene lookup returns CDR1 KGHSY and CDR2 FQNENV. The germline V and J ends were trimmed by 6 bases and 3 bases, with 11 bases remaining between them. The CDR3 runs 13 residues. CDR3 region: CASSVSWDTEAFF. CDR3 DNA: TGTGCCAGCAGTGTTAGTTGGGACACTGAAGCTTTCTTT.

The chain uses TRBV9 and TRBJ2-7; 7 bases fit TRBD2. Unmatched junction bases numbered 3, after V lost 0 bases and J lost 0 bases. The length of the CDR3 is 15 residues. Germline values: CDR1 SGDLS, CDR2 YYNGEE. DNA of the CDR3: TGTGCCAGCAGCGTAGGGAGCGGGACCTCCTACGAGCAGTACTTC. This codes for CASSVGSGTSYEQYF.

This clonotype was found a few times. A much larger clone lies one base from this, so it may be a read error. The CDR3 reads CASSRPAGSQETQYF. The DNA of the CDR3 is TGTGCCAGCAGCCGCCCAGCAGGATCTCAAGAGACCCAGTACTTC. This chain uses TRBV7-9 with TRBJ2-5; D gene unclear. Germline CDR1 and CDR2: SEHNR and FQNEAQ (reference sequence). V was shortened by 5 bases and J by 2 bases, with 15 bases between the two germline ends. CDR3 length: 15 amino acids.

This clonotype showed up just once. The chain has TRBV7-2 and TRBJ2-7; D gene ambiguous. There are 13 residues in the CDR3. Germline V gene lookup returns CDR1 SGHTA and CDR2 FQGNSA. V was shortened by 6 bases and J by 6 bases, with 15 bases between the two germline ends. The CDR3 sequence: CASRANTEREQYF. The CDR3 nucleotides read TGTGCCAGCAGGGCCAACACGGAACGCGAGCAGTACTTC.